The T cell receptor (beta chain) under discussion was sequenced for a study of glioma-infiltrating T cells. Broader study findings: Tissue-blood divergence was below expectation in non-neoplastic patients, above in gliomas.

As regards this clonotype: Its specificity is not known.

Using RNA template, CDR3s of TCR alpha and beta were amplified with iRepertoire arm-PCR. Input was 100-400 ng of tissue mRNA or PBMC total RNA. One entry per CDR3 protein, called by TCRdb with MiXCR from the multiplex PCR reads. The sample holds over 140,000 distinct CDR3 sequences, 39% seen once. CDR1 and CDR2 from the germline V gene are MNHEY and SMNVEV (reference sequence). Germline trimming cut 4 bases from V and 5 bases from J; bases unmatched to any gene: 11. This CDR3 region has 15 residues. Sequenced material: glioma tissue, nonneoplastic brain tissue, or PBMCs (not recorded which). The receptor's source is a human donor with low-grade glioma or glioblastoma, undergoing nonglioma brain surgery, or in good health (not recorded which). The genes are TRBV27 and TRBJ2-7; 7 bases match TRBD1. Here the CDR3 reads CASSYDRDRYHEQYF. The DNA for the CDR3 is TGTGCCAGCAGTTACGACAGGGACAGATACCACGAGCAGTACTTC.